Listed below are T cell receptor beta chains from one sample, sequenced in a study of regulatory T cells in long-lasting Graves disease. MiXCR, run by TCRdb on the multiplex PCR reads, gives a single entry per CDR3 protein. The table lists around 500,000 distinct CDR3 sequences, approximately 12% of them singletons. In addition, the sample was reused for a study of T cells in Graves' hyperthyroidism and ophthalmopathy.

The sequencing used peripheral blood mononuclear cells (PBMCs), collected at new diagnosis, from a patient treated with antithyroid drugs. These receptors came from a young man with Graves disease. The CDR3 runs from the conserved cysteine through the conserved F or W. The order of the fields is J gene, clone size, V gene, CDR3 protein. Size tells how often a clone was seen (once, few, many) or the class of an expanded clone, and some rows leave it out.

TRBJ2-1 many TRBV29-1 CSVEEDRGRFNEQFF
TRBJ2-6 NA TRBV12-3/TRBV12-4 CASSLALVSGANVLTF
TRBJ1-1 many TRBV7-9 CASSPDSEAFF
TRBJ2-3 NA TRBV5-1 CASSREEAASGNLGFLDTQYF
TRBJ2-7 many TRBV5-1 CASSLELETYEQYF
TRBJ1-3 once TRBV10-3 CAISRTGGSGNTTYF
TRBJ2-7 NA TRBV3-1 CASSKGAASYEQYF
TRBJ2-5 NA TRBV2 CASSADRAQEAQYF
TRBJ2-3 many TRBV11-2 CASSSFGLATDTQYF
TRBJ2-5 many TRBV11-2 CASSVGRLGHPSPEETQYF
TRBJ2-1 many TRBV3-1 CASSQEGGRGYNEQFF
TRBJ1-4 many TRBV7-2 CASSAQTGATEKLFF
TRBJ2-3 many TRBV14 CASSQSDTQYF
TRBJ2-7 many TRBV20-1 CSVTGDEQYF
TRBJ1-6 many TRBV28 CASIGGTYNSPLHF
TRBJ2-1 NA TRBV14 CASSLSWGLAGDQFF
TRBJ2-7 NA TRBV4-2 CASSQEGEREASYEQYF
TRBJ1-5 many TRBV20-1 CSATPFRGNQPQHF
TRBJ1-1 few TRBV20-1 CSAGTVNTEAFF
TRBJ2-5 NA TRBV20-1 CSALLPGFGTQYF
TRBJ2-7 many TRBV20-1 CSARGPSSSYEQYF
TRBJ2-1 few TRBV24-1 CATSDLGQGAADNEQFF
TRBJ2-7 many TRBV7-2 CASSSSGSPYEQYF
TRBJ1-6 many TRBV27 CASSLSGEGSPLHF
TRBJ2-1 NA TRBV7-9 CASSPGLAGSADNEQFF
TRBJ1-4 few TRBV3-1 CASSWGPNEKLFF
TRBJ2-4 few TRBV20-1 CSARGERENGLDIQYF
TRBJ2-1 few TRBV5-1 CASSLWGDSKNEQFF
TRBJ2-1 many TRBV2 CATTSGYYNEQFF
TRBJ1-5 many TRBV15 CATSQDRGNQPQHF
TRBJ2-5 many TRBV5-1 CASSFTRTSGNRKTQYF
TRBJ2-1 NA TRBV3-1 CASSQDLGRWYNEQFF
TRBJ2-1 many TRBV27 CASSLWLGKYNEQFF
TRBJ2-2 NA TRBV29-1 CSGGSGRTTGELFF
TRBJ1-2 many TRBV3-1 CASSTSVADGYTF
TRBJ2-7 many TRBV29-1 CSVVLVGSRYEQYF
TRBJ2-7 many TRBV27 CASSLSSLGEVYEQYF
TRBJ2-1 few TRBV11-3 CAGSLDPRNEQFF
TRBJ1-1 many TRBV12-3/TRBV12-4 CASRGDSALSFF
TRBJ2-7 few TRBV6-1 CASRVDRGYEQYF
TRBJ1-2 many TRBV5-1 CASSFRGGFNGYTF
TRBJ1-2 many TRBV6-1 CATGGRPYGYTF
TRBJ2-7 many TRBV24-1 CATSDHGTSGTVEQYF
TRBJ1-1 many TRBV11-2 CASSLRTGGVTEAFF
TRBJ2-3 many TRBV7-9 CASSLATSYTDTQYF
TRBJ1-3 NA TRBV20-1 CSARPDRGETNTIYF
TRBJ1-1 many TRBV20-1 CSARKGAVNTEAFF
TRBJ2-1 many TRBV5-1 CASSFSGQGLFNEQFF
TRBJ2-7 many TRBV19 CASTEAPYGEQYF
TRBJ2-5 few TRBV5-1 CASSVAGVETQYF